These 17 T cell receptor beta chains originate from one sample sequenced in a study of high-grade serous ovarian cancer treatment subgroups. The tumor samples were collected prior to definitive surgery or chemotherapy. Produced via immunoSEQ multiplex PCR; TCRdb's table is partial and in-frame only. Among about 2,800 clones, approximately 80% were seen once, and the ten largest hold roughly 8.7%. The source material was tumor tissue. Every receptor here comes from a human donor with high-grade serous ovarian cancer.

The chain has TRBV27 and TRBJ2-2; possible D gene TRBD2, 6 bases. V was shortened by 8 bases and J by 0 bases, with 13 bases between the two germline ends. The CDR3 has 15 amino acids. Germline loops: CDR1 MNHEY, CDR2 SMNVEV (reference sequence). CDR3: CASGRLRTNTGELFF. The CDR3 DNA reads TGTGCCAGCGGGAGGCTCCGGACGAACACCGGGGAGCTGTTTTTT.

The genes are TRBV27 and TRBJ2-3; D gene unclear. Germline lookup yields CDR1 MNHEY and CDR2 SMNVEV (reference sequence). The CDR3 is 14 amino acids. The CDR3 sequence: CTTKYAVSTDTQYF. The CDR3 region has the DNA TGTACCACGAAATACGCGGTTAGCACAGATACGCAGTATTTT.

Here the CDR3 DNA reads TGCGCCAGCAGTGAGCACAGAAACAATGAGCAGTTCTTC. Translating gives CASSEHRNNEQFF. The chain employs TRBV10-2 and TRBJ2-1; D unclear. Germline values: CDR1 WSHSY, CDR2 SAAADI. The V end was cut by 2 bases, the J end by 5 bases, with 7 bases between. The length of the CDR3 is 13 residues.

The chain recombines TRBV5-4 with TRBJ1-1; TRBD1 is a possible D gene (5 bases). The germline V and J ends were trimmed by 4 bases and 4 bases, with 14 bases remaining between them. Germline lookup yields CDR1 SGHNT and CDR2 YYREEE (reference sequence). The CDR3 has 14 residues. The CDR3 DNA sequence: TGTGCCAGCAGCCAAGAACAGGCCCCCACTGAAGCTTTCTTT. The encoded protein is CASSQEQAPTEAFF.

This rearrangement joins TRBV30 to TRBJ2-3; 10 positions agree with TRBD2. Looked up from germline, CDR1 is GTSNPN and CDR2 is SVGIG (reference sequence). V shed 5 bases, J shed 6 bases, and the junction held 5 bases outside the gene matches. This CDR3 has 13 residues. The CDR3 loop reads CAWGPSGSDTQYF. In nucleotides, the CDR3 is TGTGCCTGGGGCCCTAGCGGGAGCGATACGCAGTATTTT.

The V gene is TRBV4-2, the J gene TRBJ2-7, with TRBD2 matching 8 bases. This CDR3 is 16 amino acids long. Germline V gene data show CDR1 as LGHNA and CDR2 as YNFKEQ. The J segment lost 1 base and the V segment lost 1 base, leaving 6 bases of the junction unmatched. The DNA for the CDR3 is TGTGCCAGCAGCCAAGGGGTCGGGAGGGGTTCCTACGAGCAGTACTTC. Amino acid sequence: CASSQGVGRGSYEQYF.

The table lists this clone with a few counts. This sequence joins TRBV11-2 and TRBJ2-5; TRBD1 aligns across 8 bases. The V and J ends lost 4 bases and 5 bases, in that order; junction bases with no gene match: 0. Looked up from germline, CDR1 is SGHAT and CDR2 is FQNNGV. This CDR3 is built from 12 residues. The CDR3 nucleotides read TGTGCCAGCAGCTACAGGGGGGAGACCCAGTACTTC. It codes for CASSYRGETQYF.

The chain joins TRBV11-2 to TRBJ2-5, with a tentative D call TRBD1 (5 bases). The V gene's germline CDR1 is SGHAT and CDR2 FQNNGV. Trimming stripped 1 base from V and 5 bases from J, with 11 bases between. The CDR3 extends over 14 amino acids. Here the CDR3 DNA reads TGTGCCAGCAGCTTAGTAGGGGAACAGGAGACCCAGTACTTC. It encodes CASSLVGEQETQYF.

J is TRBJ2-1 and V is TRBV11-3; D is ambiguous. Germline lookup yields CDR1 SGHNT and CDR2 YENEEA. This CDR3 comprises 13 residues. V was trimmed by 0 bases and J by 10 bases, leaving 10 bases between them. CDR3 loop: CASSLDGVREQFF. The DNA of the CDR3 is TGTGCCAGCAGCTTAGATGGGGTTCGGGAGCAGTTCTTC.

About this clone itself: Within the sample, other DNA sequences also encode this same CDR3. The genes are TRBV28 and TRBJ2-2, with D perhaps TRBD2 (6 bases). The germline V gene has CDR1 MDHEN and CDR2 SYDVKM. V gave up 5 bases and J gave up 3 bases, with 13 bases separating them. The CDR3 runs to 15 residues. The CDR3 DNA reads as TGTGCCAGCAGTCTTTCCGGGGGTGACACCGGGGAGCTGTTTTTT. The encoded protein is CASSLSGGDTGELFF.

The J gene is TRBJ2-3, the V gene TRBV2, with D possibly matching TRBD2 (7 bases). V was clipped by 4 bases and J by 1 base, with 18 bases between them. The germline gives CDR1 SNHLY, CDR2 FYNNEI. This CDR3 spans 17 amino acids. This CDR3 is CASSVGSEGGGTDTQYF. As DNA, the CDR3 is TGTGCCAGCAGTGTCGGCTCCGAAGGGGGGGGCACAGATACGCAGTATTTT.

CDR3 bases: TGTGCCTGGAGCCAGAAGCGGGAGGTCGCCGAGCAGTACTTC. This gives the protein CAWSQKREVAEQYF. The chain carries TRBV30 and TRBJ2-5; 9 nucleotides align to TRBD2. The end of the DNA is better explained by TRBJ2-7, so the J call may be wrong. Germline values: CDR1 GTSNPN, CDR2 SVGIG (reference sequence). This CDR3 is built from 14 residues.

This chain uses TRBV27 with TRBJ1-1, with 7 nucleotides matching TRBD1. This CDR3 spans 16 amino acids. J was trimmed by 3 bases and V by 6 bases; bases with no gene match: 13. The germline V gene has CDR1 MNHEY and CDR2 SMNVEV (reference sequence). The DNA for the CDR3 is TGTGCCAGCAGCCGGACAATGGGACAGCCGGACACTGAAGCTTTCTTT. Residues: CASSRTMGQPDTEAFF.

This clone was recorded a few times. The rearrangement joins TRBV11-2 to TRBJ2-2; D gene ambiguous. Germline assignment: CDR1 SGHAT and CDR2 FQNNGV. This CDR3 is built from 11 residues. Trimming removed 7 bases at V and 6 bases at J, with 6 bases between. CDR3 protein: CASTRPGELFF. DNA for the CDR3: TGTGCCAGCACCCGTCCCGGGGAGCTGTTTTTT. The full variable domain, in which reference TRBV11-2 and TRBJ2-2 provide the parts outside the CDR3, is EAGVAQSPRYKIIEKRQSVAFWCNPISGHATLYWYQQILGQGPKLLIQFQNNGVVDDSQLPKDRFSAERLKGVDSTLKIQPAKLEDSAVYLCASTRPGELFFGEGSRLTVL.

The chain links TRBV11-1 to TRBJ2-1; TRBD1 matches 11 bases. The CDR3 spans 18 residues. Germline lookup yields CDR1 SGHAT and CDR2 FQDESV (reference sequence). The J segment lost 0 bases and the V segment lost 6 bases, leaving 10 bases of the junction unmatched. The CDR3 here is CASRGGGTGGSSYNEQFF. Written as DNA, the CDR3 is TGTGCCAGCAGGGGGGGCGGGACAGGGGGTAGCTCCTACAATGAGCAGTTCTTC.

This chain joins TRBV19 and TRBJ2-1; no firm D call. Trimming removed 7 bases from V and 2 bases from J, with 9 bases in between. The CDR3 length is 13 residues. CDR1 LNHDA and CDR2 SQIVND come from the germline V gene (reference sequence). The CDR3 here is CASTPAAYNEQFF. DNA for the CDR3: TGTGCCAGTACCCCCGCGGCCTACAATGAGCAGTTCTTC. Full variable domain (outside the CDR3, taken from reference TRBV19 and TRBJ2-1): DGGITQSPKYLFRKEGQNVTLSCEQNLNHDAMYWYRQDPGQGLRLIYYSQIVNDFQKGDIAEGYSVSREKKESFPLTVTSAQKNPTAFYLCASTPAAYNEQFFGPGTRLTVL.

The chain uses TRBV19 and TRBJ2-1; 15 bases map to TRBD2. Germline-derived CDR1 and CDR2 are LNHDA and SQIVND (reference sequence). The CDR3 extends over 16 amino acids. The V and J ends lost 10 bases and 8 bases, in that order; junction bases with no gene match: 12. CDR3 protein: CATSGLAGGPRDEQFF. CDR3 bases: TGTGCCACCTCCGGACTAGCGGGAGGGCCGAGGGATGAGCAGTTCTTC.